The present entry profiles one T cell receptor beta chain with its context. Its target is not known. This sample stems from a study of memory CD4+ T cells and cytomegalovirus serostatus. Findings and limits, study-wide: Suggested: most of the CMV-linked TCR signature lies in CD4+ memory cells.

Per the authors' pipeline: Out-of-frame sequences were removed, leaving some 2 million distinct TCRbeta sequences. Using immunoSEQ multiplex PCR, the repertoire was profiled, and TCRdb retains in-frame clones only, with some absent. V, J and clone size are taken as reported in that table, and D and trimming were inferred from the DNA itself. Of 61,000 or so clones listed, 80% were seen once; the top ten hold 0.5% to 0.55%. Single viable CD3+CD4+CD8-CD45RO+ cells were sorted as the memory CD4+ T cells. CD4+ T cells were isolated by positive magnetic selection. The material sequenced was memory CD4+ T cells from blood. This clonotype originated in an adult in good health and CMV-seronegative. Some clones in this sample may be carry-over from other donors' samples.

The CDR3 protein is CASSLGRGTRRSTDTQYF. CDR3 coding DNA: TGTGCCAGCAGCTTAGGGCGGGGGACCCGTCGGAGCACAGATACGCAGTATTTT. The chain carries TRBV7-8 and TRBJ2-3; 7 bases are a match to TRBD2. The V and J ends lost 1 base and 0 bases, in that order; junction bases with no gene match: 10. The CDR3 consists of 18 residues. CDR1 and CDR2 (germline): SGHVS, FQNEAQ. Drawing the rest from reference TRBV7-8 and TRBJ2-3, the complete variable domain is GAGVSQSPRYKVAKRGQDVALRCDPISGHVSLFWYQQALGQGPEFLTYFQNEAQLDKSGLPSDRFFAERPEGSVSTLKIQRTQQEDSAVYLCASSLGRGTRRSTDTQYFGPGTRLTVL.